Reported below is one T cell receptor (beta chain). Its binding antigen is unknown. One base away there is no much larger clone; base qualities are not given. This sample was taken from a study of T cells after posttransplantation cyclophosphamide (dated by TCRdb to the mid-2010s). About the study as a whole: Using TRB sequencing, the study followed how the T cell repertoire reconstituted after myeloablative bone marrow transplantation in which posttransplantation cyclophosphamide served as GVHD prophylaxis. Samples from about 37 PTCy-treated patients and 15 to 20 related bone marrow donors of those patients were subjected to antigen receptor sequencing. Blood from all 35 or so PTCy patients with 1-year posttransplant specimens was subjected to TRB sequencing. In 3 patients, TRB sequencing was also performed on up to roughly 3 more blood samples taken 2 to 5.2 years after transplant, and in several patients, pretransplant blood was also TRB-sequenced. Because TRA and TRB clonality were tightly correlated in 9 samples, subsequent TCR analyses were focused on TRB only. Public TRB sequences were searched against a database of over 3,500 sequences associated with responses to pathogens, tumor antigens, self-antigens and alloantigens.

Germline trimming amounts to 5 bases on V and 8 bases on J, with 8 as the count of junction bases outside the gene matches. The germline V gene encodes CDR1 MNHNY and CDR2 SVGAGI (reference sequence). The CDR3 measures 14 amino acids from cysteine to phenylalanine. Only CDR3 DNA is held: 42 bases, read in frame from base 1. The investigation overall reported the following: Across 45 patients, TRB clonality was highly associated with recipient CMV seropositivity and CMV reactivation, and PTCy diversity was similar to diversity in CNI/methotrexate controls. The TRB repertoires of T cells infiltrating skin or the GI tract showed only limited overlap with the TRB repertoires found in blood. Donor-recipient similarity was low at 1-2 months but rose over the first year, and later blood repertoires were often dominated by donor CD8+ memory clones.

The control cohort was about 10 patients given myeloablative marrow transplants with methotrexate plus a calcineurin inhibitor, sampled 1 year after transplant. Mononuclear cells from peripheral blood and bone marrow were separated by Ficoll-Hypaque density centrifugation and then cryopreserved. TRB sequencing was run on genomic DNA with either the immunoSEQ assay at survey resolution or the hsTCRB kit. The original pipeline was this. Initial read processing used immunoSEQ software, and repertoire analyses used the LymphoSeq R package. Clonality was computed as 1 minus normalized Shannon entropy, and a Gini coefficient was also calculated for each TRB dataset. To infer phenotypes in unsorted samples, TRB sequences from sorted subsets of the recipient or donor were mapped onto unsorted samples from the same recipient. Here the immuneACCESS table is served through TCRdb, limited to in-frame sequences with V and J called. Missing clones are a known gap in these copies; in checked studies unresolved V genes cover under half, and the rest lacks a known reason. V and J calls and clone size are copied from that table; D and trimming were computed from the DNA. The sample yields some 15,000 clones; roughly 80% were counted once. Roughly 2.8% of the sample lies in the top ten.

This clonotype originated in a male patient in his thirties who received an allogeneic stem cell transplant from an unrelated donor, was CMV-positive, and had acute and chronic GVHD. Following a transplant, some T cells may be graft donor cells, not patient cells. The sequencing here drew on PBMCs, taken 430 to 450 days after allogeneic stem cell transplant with calcineurin inhibitor and methotrexate. The chain employs TRBV6-6 and TRBJ1-2; 10 central nucleotides agree with TRBD1. CDR3 sequence: CASSIGTGVGGYTF. Here is the DNA: TGTGCCAGCAGTATTGGGACAGGGGTAGGCGGCTACACCTTC.